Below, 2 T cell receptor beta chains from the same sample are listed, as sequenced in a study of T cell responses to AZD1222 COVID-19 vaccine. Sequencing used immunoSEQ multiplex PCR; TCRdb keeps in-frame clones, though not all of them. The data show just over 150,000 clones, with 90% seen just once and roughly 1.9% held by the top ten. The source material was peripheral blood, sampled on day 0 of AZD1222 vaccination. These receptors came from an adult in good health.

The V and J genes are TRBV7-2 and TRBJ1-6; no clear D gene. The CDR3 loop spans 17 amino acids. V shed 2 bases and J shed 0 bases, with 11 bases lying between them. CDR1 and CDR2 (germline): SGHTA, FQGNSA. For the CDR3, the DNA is TGTGCCAGCAGCTTATTCTGGAGGAGCTCCTATAATTCACCCCTCCACTTT. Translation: CASSLFWRSSYNSPLHF. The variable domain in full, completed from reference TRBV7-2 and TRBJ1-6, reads GAGVSQSPSNKVTEKGKDVELRCDPISGHTALYWYRQSLGQGLEFLIYFQGNSAPDKSGLPSDRFSAERTGGSVSTLTIQRTQQEDSAVYLCASSLFWRSSYNSPLHFGNGTRLTVT.

Here the CDR3 DNA reads TGTGCCTGGATCTCACGGAGGGGGCGGCAAGCTTTCTTT. Translating gives CAWISRRGRQAFF. The chain joins TRBV30 to TRBJ1-1, with TRBD1 matching over 7 bases. CDR1 GTSNPN and CDR2 SVGIG come from the germline V gene (reference sequence). V lost 4 bases, J lost 9 bases, and 11 bases stayed unmatched. The CDR3 is made up of 13 amino acids.